The clone carrying this T cell receptor beta chain was picked up many times. Germline CDR1 reads GTSNPN; CDR2 reads SVGIG (reference sequence). The CDR3 spans 13 residues. The ends were cut back, 0 bases at V and 4 bases at J, with 8 bases in the middle. The data are from a study of low-dose radiotherapy and immunotherapy resistance in tumors. For the study at large: Radiation delivery to Cohort 1 consisted of 0.5 Gy per fraction every 2 weeks, summing to 6.5 Gy. The treatment that patients received was intravenous nivolumab 240 mg every two weeks plus ipilimumab 1 mg/kg every six weeks. Every two weeks, cyclophosphamide 200 mg/m2 was infused one day before radiation plus immunotherapy.

As to time point: after trial treatment. The treatment was: LDRT plus nivolumab, ipilimumab, low-dose cyclophosphamide and aspirin (RACIN trial). First-strand cDNA used TRAV- and TRBV-specific primers, covering alpha and beta chains. The TCRs were subjected to amplification over roughly 20 PCR cycles employing a constant-region primer in conjunction with a V-primer adapter. In vitro transcription served to amplify the mRNA that had been isolated. One entry per CDR3 protein, called by TCRdb with MiXCR from the reads. The repertoire includes approximately 100,000 distinct CDR3 sequences, around 21% of them detected once, and about 4% sits in the top ten.

The starting material was PBMCs, obtained after low-dose radiotherapy plus immunotherapy. The genes are TRBV30 and TRBJ2-3; possibly TRBD2 for D (6 bases). This receptor was taken from a male donor with prostate cancer. CDR3: CAWSVAGPDTQYF. The CDR3 coding sequence is TGTGCCTGGAGTGTTGCGGGGCCAGATACGCAGTATTTT. Full variable domain (remainder filled in from reference TRBV30 and TRBJ2-3): SQTIHQWPATLVQPVGSPLSLECTVEGTSNPNLYWYRQAAGRGLQLLFYSVGIGQISSEVPQNLSASRPQDRQFILSSKKLLLSDSGFYLCAWSVAGPDTQYFGPGTRLTVL.